What follows are 21 T cell receptor beta chains derived from one specimen sequenced in a study of CD4 T cells in relation to SARS-CoV-2 and coronaviruses. The unexposed donors gave CD4+ T cells in about 2010-2019, prior to COVID-19. Isolation of CD4+ T cells took place after around 11 days in culture. The antigens for these receptors are not known. The table came from immunoSEQ multiplex PCR; TCRdb's copy has only in-frame clones and leaves some out. The sample contains some 16,000 clones, around 77% of which appear only once. Sequencing was carried out using CD4+ T cells from PBMCs, cultured in vitro. These receptors all stem from a human donor in good health.

The table lists this clone with a few counts. This sequence joins TRBV7-3 and TRBJ1-3; tentatively, D is TRBD1 (6 bases). CDR3 length: 16 residues. Trimming left V 0 bases short and J 4 bases short, with 13 bases between. CDR1 is SGHTA, CDR2 FQGTGA, per germline. DNA of the CDR3: TGTGCCAGCAGCTTAACGGCCAGGGGATCGGGAAACACCATATATTTT. Protein product: CASSLTARGSGNTIYF. Full variable domain (remainder filled in from reference TRBV7-3 and TRBJ1-3): GAGVSQTPSNKVTEKGKYVELRCDPISGHTALYWYRQSLGQGPEFLIYFQGTGAADDSGLPNDRFFAVRPEGSVSTLKIQRTERGDSAVYLCASSLTARGSGNTIYFGEGSWLTVV.

The chain combines TRBV5-1 with TRBJ2-3; D unresolved. V was pared by 0 bases and J by 2 bases, with 7 bases between. In germline, CDR1 is SGHRS, CDR2 YFSETQ. The CDR3 is made up of 14 amino acids. The CDR3 DNA reads as TGCGCCAGCAGCTTGGAGCTACTCACAGATACGCAGTATTTT. As protein: CASSLELLTDTQYF. Full variable domain (rest looked up from reference TRBV5-1 and TRBJ2-3): KAGVTQTPRYLIKTRGQQVTLSCSPISGHRSVSWYQQTPGQGLQFLFEYFSETQRNKGNFPGRFSGRQFSNSRSEMNVSTLELGDSALYLCASSLELLTDTQYFGPGTRLTVL.

The V call is TRBV6-5, the J call TRBJ2-1; TRBD2 matches 7 bases. The CDR3 consists of 15 residues. Germline lookup yields CDR1 MNHEY and CDR2 SVGAGI. V lost 2 bases and J lost 5; bases outside the gene matches: 6. CDR3 loop: CASSYAPGGNNEQFF. The DNA of the CDR3 is TGTGCCAGCAGTTACGCCCCCGGGGGGAACAATGAGCAGTTCTTC.

The chain combines TRBV4-1 with TRBJ2-3, with D uncertain. The V and J ends lost 1 base and 4 bases respectively, with 18 bases between them. The CDR3 totals 17 residues. CDR1 and CDR2 from the germline V gene are MGHRA and YSYEKL. The CDR3 coding sequence is TGCGCCAGCAGCCAAGGATCGGTTTGGGGTACGGCAGATACGCAGTATTTT. Its translation is CASSQGSVWGTADTQYF.

The J gene is TRBJ1-1, the V gene TRBV2; D is unclear. Germline CDR1 and CDR2: SNHLY and FYNNEI. V was clipped by 4 bases and J by 0 bases, with 9 bases between them. The CDR3 runs to 14 residues. The DNA for the CDR3 is TGTGCCAGCAGTGCTCCGGAACTGAACACTGAAGCTTTCTTT. Its translation is CASSAPELNTEAFF.

The chain joins TRBV10-3 to TRBJ2-1; 7 nucleotides agree with TRBD1. This CDR3 is 16 amino acids long. The germline V gene has CDR1 ENHRY and CDR2 SYGVKD. J lost 6 bases, V lost 4 bases, and 12 bases had no gene match. The CDR3 here is CAISARQGEGANEQFF. In DNA form, the CDR3 reads TGTGCCATCAGTGCCCGACAGGGCGAGGGGGCCAATGAGCAGTTCTTC.

Remarks on this clone: As the CDR3 is not closed by the conserved phenylalanine or tryptophan, this likely results from a read error. Because the CDR3's place on the DNA is in doubt, the DNA is left out and the CDR3 is given as listed by TCRdb. The V gene is TRBV2, the J gene TRBJ2-7; no check of the table's D call, TRBD1, against the DNA was made. In germline, CDR1 is SNHLY, CDR2 FYNNEI. Inclusive of both ends, the CDR3 amounts to 12 amino acids. The CDR3 is CASKGTGQIFLS.

By share, this clone ranks as large (0.1 to 1%). The rearrangement uses TRBV2 and TRBJ2-2; the D gene is possibly TRBD2 (6 bases). Trimming cost V 7 bases and J 4 bases, with 13 bases left between them. The CDR3 totals 14 residues. Per germline, CDR1 SNHLY and CDR2 FYNNEI. The DNA of the CDR3 is TGTGCCAGCATCGGCGGAGGGGTCACCGGGGAGCTGTTTTTT. It yields the protein CASIGGGVTGELFF.

The chain recombines TRBV3-1 (or the pseudogene TRBV3-2) with TRBJ1-5; a weak D match, TRBD1 (5 bases). Trimming shortened V by 2 bases and J by 5 bases, and 13 bases separated the two germline ends. Germline-derived CDR1 and CDR2 are LGHDT and YNNKEL (reference sequence). CDR3 length: 15 amino acids. CDR3 sequence (DNA): TGTGCCAGCAGCCAAAACCGGGGCCGGGATCAGCCCCAGCATTTT. This encodes CASSQNRGRDQPQHF.

This chain links TRBV4-1 with TRBJ2-1, with no clear D. The CDR3 covers 12 residues. V dropped 3 bases and J dropped 8 bases, with 8 bases sitting between them. Germline V gene lookup returns CDR1 MGHRA and CDR2 YSYEKL. CDR3: CASSHPLDEQFF. The CDR3 DNA sequence: TGCGCCAGCAGCCACCCCTTGGATGAGCAGTTCTTC.

The chain has TRBV5-4 and TRBJ1-2; maybe TRBD1 (6 bases). There are 14 residues in the CDR3. CDR1 SGHNT and CDR2 YYREEE come from the germline V gene (reference sequence). V dropped 3 bases and J dropped 4 bases, with 13 bases sitting between them. CDR3 region: CASSSFQGTYGYTF. CDR3 nucleotide sequence: TGTGCCAGCAGCTCATTCCAGGGGACCTATGGCTACACCTTC.

J is TRBJ2-3 and V is TRBV5-1; 9 bases match TRBD2. This CDR3 is built from 14 residues. Germline CDR1 and CDR2: SGHRS and YFSETQ. V lost 0 bases, J lost 4 bases, and 0 bases stayed unmatched. The CDR3 is CASSLGLAADTQYF. Here the CDR3 DNA reads TGCGCCAGCAGCTTGGGACTAGCGGCAGATACGCAGTATTTT.

There are a few counts of this clone. As DNA, the CDR3 is TGTGCCAGCAGCCAACCAAGCACAGGGGGCGCAGGCTATGGCTACACCTTC. Its protein product is CASSQPSTGGAGYGYTF. The chain links TRBV3-1 (or the pseudogene TRBV3-2) to TRBJ1-2; 9 nucleotides match TRBD1. The ends lost 2 bases at V and 4 bases at J; junction bases unmatched: 11. Germline CDR1 LGHDT, CDR2 YNNKEL (reference sequence). This CDR3 region has 17 residues.

This chain joins TRBV6-5 and TRBJ1-2, with D perhaps matching TRBD1 (5 bases). V lost 6 bases, J lost 3 bases, and 11 bases lay in between. The CDR3 consists of 13 residues. Germline CDR1 MNHEY, CDR2 SVGAGI. CDR3 DNA sequence: TGTGCCAGCAGCGCCGGGACGGACTATGGCTACACCTTC. It is translated as CASSAGTDYGYTF.

The gene calls are TRBV6-2 or TRBV6-3 and TRBJ2-2; D is undetermined. Per germline, CDR1 MNHEY and CDR2 SVGEGT. CDR3 length: 13 amino acids. Trimming removed 6 bases at V and 2 bases at J, with 7 bases between. The chain's CDR3 is CASRYLNTGELFF. CDR3 DNA sequence: TGTGCCAGCAGATACCTAAACACCGGGGAGCTGTTTTTT.

The chain couples TRBV7-9 to TRBJ2-2; D may be TRBD2 (5 bases). V dropped 4 bases and J dropped 3 bases, with 12 bases sitting between them. Germline V gene data show CDR1 as SEHNR and CDR2 as FQNEAQ (reference sequence). The length of the CDR3 is 15 residues. The CDR3 region has the DNA TGTGCCAGCAGCTCTGAGGGAAAGCACACCGGGGAGCTGTTTTTT. Amino acid sequence: CASSSEGKHTGELFF.

V is TRBV5-1 and J is TRBJ1-6; D remains ambiguous. Germline V gene sequence: CDR1 SGHRS, CDR2 YFSETQ. The germline V and J ends were trimmed by 4 bases and 0 bases, with 14 bases remaining between them. The CDR3 has 17 amino acids. In nucleotides, the CDR3 is TGCGCCAGCAGCATGTTGTCCGGCGGCTCCTATAATTCACCCCTCCACTTT. This sequence encodes CASSMLSGGSYNSPLHF.

The chain recombines TRBV7-7 with TRBJ2-2; 8 positions match TRBD2. Germline CDR1 SSHAT, CDR2 FNYEAQ (reference sequence). The CDR3 is made up of 16 amino acids. V gave up 6 bases and J gave up 5 bases; unmatched junction bases: 11. CDR3 residues: CASSPRAGVGTGELFF. CDR3 nucleotide sequence: TGTGCCAGCAGTCCAAGAGCGGGAGTGGGGACCGGGGAGCTGTTTTTT.

This clone ranks as medium-sized (0.01 to 0.1%). The V call is TRBV7-7, the J call TRBJ2-1, with 11 bases fitting TRBD2. The ends lost 5 bases at V and 2 bases at J; junction bases unmatched: 2. The CDR3 loop spans 15 amino acids. Germline CDR1 SSHAT, CDR2 FNYEAQ (reference sequence). The CDR3 sequence is CASSEGLAAYNEQFF. In DNA form, the CDR3 reads TGTGCCAGCAGCGAGGGACTAGCGGCCTACAATGAGCAGTTCTTC.

The rearrangement joins TRBV19 to TRBJ1-4, with D possibly TRBD1 on 6 matching bases. Trimming took 6 bases from V and 2 from J, leaving 16 bases between them. CDR1 and CDR2 (germline): LNHDA, SQIVND (reference sequence). The CDR3 is made up of 16 amino acids. This CDR3 reads CASRKTQGSTNEKLFF. The CDR3, as DNA: TGTGCCAGTAGAAAAACGCAGGGGAGTACTAATGAAAAACTGTTTTTT.

This clone was seen only a few times. CDR3 sequence (DNA): TGCAGCGTGGGGGAAACCTTTGGGACAGGCCAAGAGACCCAGTACTTC. It translates to CSVGETFGTGQETQYF. This chain links TRBV29-1 with TRBJ2-5; TRBD1 matches at 8 bases. Trimming removed 6 bases from V and 1 base from J; junction bases left unmatched: 13. This CDR3 has 16 residues. The V gene's germline CDR1 is SQVTM and CDR2 ANQGSEA.